These 25 T cell receptor beta chains were all obtained from the same sample, sequenced in a study of blood T cell repertoires in COVID-19. TCRdb keeps only in-frame clones here, not all; method: immunoSEQ multiplex PCR. The sample records approximately 170,000 clones, 70% to 85% being singletons. Sequencing used PBMCs or T cells enriched from blood (not recorded which). These receptors were taken from a woman in her twenties or thirties who had recovered from COVID-19.

The V gene is TRBV6-1, the J gene TRBJ1-2, with D perhaps TRBD1 (5 bases). This CDR3 contains 16 residues. Germline lookup yields CDR1 MNHNS and CDR2 SASEGT. Trimming removed 2 bases from V and 5 bases from J, with 18 bases in between. The CDR3 loop reads CASSEIVISAGYGYTF. The CDR3 DNA reads TGTGCCAGCAGTGAAATAGTGATTTCGGCAGGGTATGGCTACACCTTC.

The genes are TRBV14 and TRBJ2-6; 7 bases align to TRBD1. Trimming at V came to 5 bases and at J to 0 bases, leaving 10 bases not matched to a gene. This CDR3 is built from 18 residues. Germline V gene lookup returns CDR1 SGHDN and CDR2 FVKESK. In DNA form, the CDR3 reads TGTGCCAGCAGCAAACGGGACAGCTTTATCTCTGGGGCCAACGTCCTGACTTTC. Translation gives CASSKRDSFISGANVLTF.

The J gene is TRBJ1-2, the V gene TRBV5-5; 7 bases are shared with TRBD1. CDR3 length equals 13 residues. Germline CDR1 and CDR2: SGHKS and YYEKEE (reference sequence). After removal of 4 bases from V and 2 bases from J, the junction contained 2 bases not matched to a gene. DNA of the CDR3: TGTGCCAGCAGCAAACAGGGGAACTATGGCTACACCTTC. Translation: CASSKQGNYGYTF.

The chain links TRBV28 to TRBJ2-3, with D hard to call. Germline CDR1 is MDHEN and CDR2 is SYDVKM. Trimming stripped 8 bases from V and 0 bases from J, with 15 bases between. This CDR3 is built from 15 residues. CDR3 DNA sequence: TGTGCCAGCGGCACCCTAGGCCAGAGCACAGATACGCAGTATTTT. It translates to CASGTLGQSTDTQYF. Drawing the rest from reference TRBV28 and TRBJ2-3, the complete variable domain is DVKVTQSSRYLVKRTGEKVFLECVQDMDHENMFWYRQDPGLGLRLIYFSYDVKMKEKGDIPEGYSVSREKKERFSLILESASTNQTSMYLCASGTLGQSTDTQYFGPGTRLTVL.

This rearrangement joins TRBV3-1 (or the pseudogene TRBV3-2) to TRBJ1-2, with D perhaps matching TRBD1 (5 bases). This CDR3 has 12 amino acids. The V gene's germline CDR1 is LGHDT and CDR2 YNNKEL (reference sequence). Trimming left V 5 bases short and J 6 bases short, with 10 bases between. The CDR3 DNA reads TGTGCCAGCAGCAAGTGGGGGGATGGCTACACCTTC. Residues: CASSKWGDGYTF.

V gene TRBV2 combines with J gene TRBJ2-7; D is perhaps TRBD2 (5 bases). Germline CDR1 is SNHLY and CDR2 is FYNNEI. V lost 7 bases and J lost 0, with 13 bases in between. The CDR3 length is 14 residues. The DNA of the CDR3 is TGTGCCAGCAAAAGAGGGTTGAGCTCCTACGAGCAGTACGTC. This gives the protein CASKRGLSSYEQYV.

This clone was picked up one time. The rearrangement joins TRBV3-1 (or the pseudogene TRBV3-2) to TRBJ2-1, with D maybe TRBD1 (5 bases). Trimming removed 4 bases from V and 2 bases from J, with 15 bases in between. Germline V gene data show CDR1 as LGHDT and CDR2 as YNNKEL (reference sequence). The length of the CDR3 is 16 residues. CDR3 sequence (DNA): TGTGCCAGCAGCCCCCAGGGATTTAGGGCCTACAATGAGCAGTTCTTC. It yields the protein CASSPQGFRAYNEQFF.

Sample share makes this clone medium-sized. The chain combines TRBV7-2 with TRBJ1-5, with TRBD1 identical over 8 bases. The CDR3 extends over 14 amino acids. Germline V gives CDR1 SGHTA, CDR2 FQGNSA. Unmatched junction bases numbered 2, after V lost 2 bases and J lost 5 bases. In nucleotides, the CDR3 is TGTGCCAGCAGCTTACAGGGGGCTGATCAGCCCCAGCATTTT. Protein: CASSLQGADQPQHF.

The V and J genes are TRBV10-3 and TRBJ2-1; 14 nucleotides match TRBD2. With 8 bases clipped from V and 5 bases from J, the junction kept 17 bases outside the gene matches. The CDR3 contains 19 residues. In germline, CDR1 is ENHRY, CDR2 SYGVKD. The CDR3 DNA sequence: TGTGCCATCGGTGGAGGGACGACTAGCGGGAGGGGCTATGACAATGAGCAGTTCTTC. Encoded protein: CAIGGGTTSGRGYDNEQFF.

This chain uses TRBV2 with TRBJ1-1; D is undetermined. Trimming removed 5 bases at V and 0 bases at J, with 7 bases between. The germline V gene has CDR1 SNHLY and CDR2 FYNNEI. This CDR3 region has 13 residues. The CDR3 loop is CASSPFLNTEAFF. The CDR3 region has the DNA TGTGCCAGCAGTCCGTTCTTGAACACTGAAGCTTTCTTT.

This chain uses TRBV7-2 with TRBJ1-1; no firm D call. This CDR3 region has 15 residues. The V and J ends lost 3 bases and 2 bases respectively, with 13 bases between them. In germline, CDR1 is SGHTA, CDR2 FQGNSA. For the CDR3, the DNA is TGTGCCAGCAGCTTTTCCCCAGGCTTAAACACTGAAGCTTTCTTT. Protein: CASSFSPGLNTEAFF.

The V call is TRBV28, the J call TRBJ1-1, with D uncertain. Looked up from germline, CDR1 is MDHEN and CDR2 is SYDVKM. The CDR3 runs to 13 residues. V dropped 6 bases and J dropped 6 bases, with 14 bases sitting between them. The CDR3 loop reads CASRLPLGPEAFF. CDR3 bases: TGTGCCAGCAGACTCCCTCTGGGCCCTGAAGCTTTCTTT.

This chain connects TRBV28 to TRBJ2-1; TRBD1 is a possible D gene (5 bases). The germline gives CDR1 MDHEN, CDR2 SYDVKM. Trimming removed 7 bases at V and 10 bases at J, with 11 bases between. This CDR3 is built from 11 residues. CDR3 region: CASNLGQEQFF. As DNA, the CDR3 is TGTGCCAGCAACCTTGGACAAGAGCAGTTCTTC.

The CDR3 protein is CASSLWQGATDTQYF. In DNA, the CDR3 is TGTGCCAGCAGTTTATGGCAGGGGGCCACAGATACGCAGTATTTT. The V call is TRBV28, the J call TRBJ2-3; 8 nucleotides match TRBD1. The V segment lost 0 bases and the J segment 2 bases; nucleotides outside the gene matches: 1. Germline V lookup: CDR1 MDHEN, CDR2 SYDVKM. The CDR3 is made up of 15 amino acids.

J is TRBJ1-4 and V is TRBV6-1; D not resolved. In germline, CDR1 is MNHNS, CDR2 SASEGT. The CDR3 is made up of 17 amino acids. V dropped 4 bases and J dropped 0 bases, with 15 bases sitting between them. The CDR3 sequence is CASSGGLLIATNEKLFF. The CDR3 nucleotides read TGTGCCAGCAGTGGAGGACTGCTCATTGCAACTAATGAAAAACTGTTTTTT.

J is TRBJ1-4 and V is TRBV6-1; 7 nucleotides align to TRBD1. Germline V gene lookup returns CDR1 MNHNS and CDR2 SASEGT. This CDR3 has 18 residues. V shed 0 bases, J shed 0 bases, and the junction held 7 bases outside the gene matches. For the CDR3, the DNA is TGTGCCAGCAGTGAAGCCAGGGGGACCATTGCAACTAATGAAAAACTGTTTTTT. Translation: CASSEARGTIATNEKLFF.

The V gene is TRBV28, the J gene TRBJ1-2; D is undetermined. The CDR3 totals 15 residues. Germline-derived CDR1 and CDR2 are MDHEN and SYDVKM. The V gene lost 5 bases and the J gene lost 0 bases, with 13 bases spanning the gap. The CDR3 spells CASSKTTQANYGYTF. The CDR3 DNA follows: TGTGCCAGCAGTAAAACGACCCAGGCTAACTATGGCTACACCTTC.

The CDR3 sequence: CASSLIGGDNQPQHF. CDR3 bases: TGCGCCAGCAGCTTGATTGGGGGGGACAATCAGCCCCAGCATTTT. This rearrangement joins TRBV5-1 to TRBJ1-5, with D perhaps TRBD1 (5 bases). The CDR3 is made up of 15 amino acids. V lost 1 base, J lost 3 bases, and 11 bases lay in between. Germline lookup yields CDR1 SGHRS and CDR2 YFSETQ.

The J gene is TRBJ1-2, the V gene TRBV19; D gene ambiguous. Trimming removed 5 bases from V and 7 bases from J, with 14 bases in between. CDR3 length equals 13 residues. Germline V gene data show CDR1 as LNHDA and CDR2 as SQIVND (reference sequence). CDR3 DNA: TGTGCCAGTAGTGATCCGGGAGCCATTGGCTACACCTTC. Its translation is CASSDPGAIGYTF.

This clone appeared once. Possible read error: a much larger clone is one base away. The rearrangement joins TRBV2 to TRBJ1-6, with D tentatively TRBD1 (6 bases). The V end lost 6 bases, the J end lost 0 bases, and 9 bases lay between the germline ends. Germline lookup yields CDR1 SNHLY and CDR2 FYNNEI. The CDR3 loop spans 15 amino acids. DNA of the CDR3: TGTGCCAGCAGGGCGACAGGCTCCTATAATTCACCCCTCCACTTT. This codes for CASRATGSYNSPLHF.

This clone has only one observation. V usage is TRBV24-1 and J usage is TRBJ2-3, with D perhaps matching TRBD2 (6 bases). The V gene lost 5 bases and the J gene lost 8 bases, with 13 bases spanning the gap. Germline CDR1 KGHDR, CDR2 SFDVKD. The CDR3 extends over 13 amino acids. This CDR3 is CATSAPGVGTQYF. CDR3 bases: TGTGCCACCAGTGCCCCGGGGGTGGGTACGCAGTATTTT.

On this clone: This sample includes further DNA sequences coding for the same CDR3. This chain uses TRBV5-1 with TRBJ1-5; 7 nucleotides line up with TRBD1. The CDR3 consists of 15 residues. CDR1 and CDR2 (germline): SGHRS, YFSETQ. V trimming: 0 bases; J trimming: 2 bases; junction bases outside the gene matches: 2. CDR3 nucleotide sequence: TGCGCCAGCAGCTTGGGCCAGGGGGGCAATCAGCCCCAGCATTTT. Translated: CASSLGQGGNQPQHF.

This chain connects TRBV6-1 to TRBJ1-2; maybe TRBD1 (5 bases). CDR3 length: 13 residues. The ends were cut back, 3 bases at V and 5 bases at J, with 10 bases in the middle. Germline V lookup: CDR1 MNHNS, CDR2 SASEGT. CDR3 region: CASSEAGSYGYTF. CDR3 sequence (DNA): TGTGCCAGCAGTGAGGCAGGGTCTTATGGCTACACCTTC.

This sequence joins TRBV11-1 and TRBJ2-2, with D perhaps matching TRBD2 (5 bases). Per the germline V gene, CDR1 is SGHAT and CDR2 is FQDESV (reference sequence). CDR3 length: 13 residues. Trimming removed 8 bases from V and 5 bases from J, with 12 bases in between. DNA for the CDR3: TGTGCCAGCGGTACAGACTATACCGGGGAGCTGTTTTTT. It encodes CASGTDYTGELFF.

J is TRBJ2-7 and V is TRBV7-2; 10 bases fit TRBD2. The CDR3 is made up of 15 amino acids. V trimming: 5 bases; J trimming: 3 bases; junction bases outside the gene matches: 7. CDR1 is SGHTA, CDR2 FQGNSA, per germline. CDR3 protein: CASSTKREGFYEQYF. Here the CDR3 DNA reads TGTGCCAGCAGCACAAAGCGGGAGGGTTTCTACGAGCAGTACTTC.